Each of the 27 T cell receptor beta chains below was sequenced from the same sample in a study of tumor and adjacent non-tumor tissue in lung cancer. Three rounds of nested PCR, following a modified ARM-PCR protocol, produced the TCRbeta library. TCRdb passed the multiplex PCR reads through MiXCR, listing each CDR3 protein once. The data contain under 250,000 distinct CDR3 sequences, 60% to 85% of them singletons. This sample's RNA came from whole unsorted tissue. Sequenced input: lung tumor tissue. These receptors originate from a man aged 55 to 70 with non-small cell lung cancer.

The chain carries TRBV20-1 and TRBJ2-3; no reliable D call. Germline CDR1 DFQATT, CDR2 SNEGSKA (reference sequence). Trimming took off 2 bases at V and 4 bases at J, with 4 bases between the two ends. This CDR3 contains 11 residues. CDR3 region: CSARRADTQYF. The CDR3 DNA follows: TGCAGTGCTAGAAGAGCAGATACGCAGTATTTT.

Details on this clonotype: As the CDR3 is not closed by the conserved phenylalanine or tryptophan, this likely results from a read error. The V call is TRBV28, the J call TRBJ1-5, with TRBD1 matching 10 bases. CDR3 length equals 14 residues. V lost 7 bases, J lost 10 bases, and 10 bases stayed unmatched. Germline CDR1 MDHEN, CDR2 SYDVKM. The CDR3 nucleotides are TGTGCCAGCAAAATGACAGGGGGCAGTCAACCCCAGCATGTT. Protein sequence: CASKMTGGSQPQHV.

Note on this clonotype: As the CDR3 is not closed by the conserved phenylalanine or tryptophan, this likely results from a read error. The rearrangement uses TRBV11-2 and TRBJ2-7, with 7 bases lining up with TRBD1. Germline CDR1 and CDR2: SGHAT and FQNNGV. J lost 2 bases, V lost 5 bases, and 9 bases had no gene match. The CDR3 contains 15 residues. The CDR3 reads CASSLGTGVTYEQYS. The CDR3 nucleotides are TGTGCCAGCAGCCTAGGAACAGGGGTAACCTACGAGCAGTACTCC.

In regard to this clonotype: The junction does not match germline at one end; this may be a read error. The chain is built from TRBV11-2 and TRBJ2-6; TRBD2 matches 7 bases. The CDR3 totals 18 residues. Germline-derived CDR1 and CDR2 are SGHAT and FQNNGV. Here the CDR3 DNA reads TGTGCCAGCATTCCAACTAGCGTGGGAGCCACTGGGGGCAACGTCCTGACTTTC. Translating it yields CASIPTSVGATGGNVLTF.

CDR3 bases: TGTGCTAGTGGTTTGGACTCAGGGAACACAGATACGCAGTATTTT. Encoded protein: CASGLDSGNTDTQYF. This chain uses TRBV12-5 with TRBJ2-3; possibly TRBD1 for D (5 bases). This CDR3 is 15 amino acids long. With 1 base removed from V and 2 bases from J, the gap between germline ends came to 10 bases. CDR1 is LGHNT, CDR2 FRNRAP, per germline.

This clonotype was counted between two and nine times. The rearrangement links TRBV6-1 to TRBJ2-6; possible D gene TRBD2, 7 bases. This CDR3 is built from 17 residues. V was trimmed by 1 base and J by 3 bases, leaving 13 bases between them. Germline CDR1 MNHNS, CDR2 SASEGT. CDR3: CASSEVGGGVGANVLTF. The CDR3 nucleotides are TGTGCCAGCAGTGAAGTGGGAGGGGGTGTTGGGGCCAACGTCCTGACTTTC.

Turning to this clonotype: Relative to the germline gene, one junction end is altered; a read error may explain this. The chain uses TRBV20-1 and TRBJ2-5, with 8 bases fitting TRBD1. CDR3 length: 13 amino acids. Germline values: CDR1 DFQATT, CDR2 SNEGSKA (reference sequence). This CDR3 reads CSASRTGQETLYF. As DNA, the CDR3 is TGCAGTGCTTCCCGGACAGGGCAAGAGACCCTGTACTTC.

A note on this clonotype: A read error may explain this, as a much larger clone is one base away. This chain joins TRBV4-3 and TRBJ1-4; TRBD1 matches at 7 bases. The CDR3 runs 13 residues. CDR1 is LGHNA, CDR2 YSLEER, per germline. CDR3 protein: CASSNRDSEKLLF. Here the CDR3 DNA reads TGCGCCAGCAGCAACCGGGACAGCGAAAAACTGTTGTTT.

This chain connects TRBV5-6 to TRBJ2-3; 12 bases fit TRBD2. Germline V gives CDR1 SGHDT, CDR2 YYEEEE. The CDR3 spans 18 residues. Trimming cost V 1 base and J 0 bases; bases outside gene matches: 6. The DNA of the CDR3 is TGTGCCAGCAGCTTGAGGACTAGCGGGGCATATAGCACAGATACGCAGTATTTT. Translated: CASSLRTSGAYSTDTQYF.

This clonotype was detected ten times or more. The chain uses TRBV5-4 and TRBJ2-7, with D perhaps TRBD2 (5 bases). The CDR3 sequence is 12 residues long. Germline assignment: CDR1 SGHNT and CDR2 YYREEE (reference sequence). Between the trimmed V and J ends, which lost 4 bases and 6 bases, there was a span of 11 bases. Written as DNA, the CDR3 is TGTGCCAGCAGCCCACCCCGGGGCGAGCAGTACTTC. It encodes CASSPPRGEQYF.

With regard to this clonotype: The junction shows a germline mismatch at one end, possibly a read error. The CDR3: CDSSLGTGVSTDAQYF. In DNA form, the CDR3 reads TGTGACAGCAGCCTGGGGACAGGGGTTAGCACAGATGCGCAGTATTTT. V and J are TRBV5-6 and TRBJ2-3; TRBD1 aligns across 10 bases. Looked up from germline, CDR1 is SGHDT and CDR2 is YYEEEE. The CDR3 totals 16 residues.

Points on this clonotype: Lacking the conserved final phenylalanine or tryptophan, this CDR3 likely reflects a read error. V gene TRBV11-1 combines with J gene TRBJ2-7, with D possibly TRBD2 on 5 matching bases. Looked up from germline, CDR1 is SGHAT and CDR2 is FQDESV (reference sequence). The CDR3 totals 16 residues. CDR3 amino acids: CASCLAIRDYSYEQYS. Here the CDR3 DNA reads TGTGCCAGCTGCTTAGCGATTCGTGACTACTCCTACGAGCAGTACTCC.

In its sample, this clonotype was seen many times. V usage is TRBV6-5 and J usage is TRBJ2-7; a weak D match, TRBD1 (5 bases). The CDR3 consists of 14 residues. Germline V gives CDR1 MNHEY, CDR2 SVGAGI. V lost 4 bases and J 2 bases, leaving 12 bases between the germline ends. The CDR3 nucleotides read TGTGCCAGCAGTTCGGCAGGGTGGCCCTACGAGCAGTACTTC. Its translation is CASSSAGWPYEQYF.

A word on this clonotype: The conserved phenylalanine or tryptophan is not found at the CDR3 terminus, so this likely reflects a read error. This chain's CDR3 is CSVSFYGGSKNIQYL. CDR3 nucleotides: TGCAGCGTCTCCTTTTATGGGGGTTCCAAAAACATTCAGTACCTC. The J gene is TRBJ2-4, the V gene TRBV29-1; either TRBD1 or TRBD2 may fit D (5 bases each). The germline CDR1 and CDR2 sequences are SQVTM and ANQGSEA. The CDR3 is made up of 15 amino acids. Trimming took 6 bases from V and 2 from J, leaving 17 bases between them.

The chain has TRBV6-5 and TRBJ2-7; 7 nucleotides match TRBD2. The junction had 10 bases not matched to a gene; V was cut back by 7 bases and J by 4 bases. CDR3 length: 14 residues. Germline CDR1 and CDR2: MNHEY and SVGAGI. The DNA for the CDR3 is TGTGCCAGCAAGGGCGGGGGACCCTCGTACGAGCAGTACTTC. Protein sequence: CASKGGGPSYEQYF.

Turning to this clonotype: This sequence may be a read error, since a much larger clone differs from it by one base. CDR3 in amino acids: CASSYRGLGCEQYF. DNA of the CDR3: TGTGCCAGCAGTTATCGGGGGTTAGGGTGCGAGCAGTACTTC. The chain is built from TRBV6-5 and TRBJ2-7, with TRBD2 as a possible D gene (6 bases). V gave up 3 bases and J gave up 6 bases, with 15 bases separating them. The CDR3 covers 14 residues. Germline V gives CDR1 MNHEY, CDR2 SVGAGI.

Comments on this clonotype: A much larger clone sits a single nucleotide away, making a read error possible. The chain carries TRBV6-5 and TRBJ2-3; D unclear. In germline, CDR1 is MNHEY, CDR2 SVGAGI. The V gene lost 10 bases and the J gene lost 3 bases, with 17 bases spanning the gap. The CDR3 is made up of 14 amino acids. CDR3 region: CANRATRQTDTQYF. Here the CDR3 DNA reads TGTGCCAACCGAGCTACACGGCAGACAGATACGCAGTATTTT.

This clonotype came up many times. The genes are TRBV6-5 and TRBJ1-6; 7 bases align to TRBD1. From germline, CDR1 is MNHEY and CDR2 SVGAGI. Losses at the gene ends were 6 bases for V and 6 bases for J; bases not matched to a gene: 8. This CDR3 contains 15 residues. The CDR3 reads CASSTTGTVNSPLHF. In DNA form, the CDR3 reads TGTGCCAGCAGCACAACCGGGACAGTTAATTCACCCCTCCACTTT.

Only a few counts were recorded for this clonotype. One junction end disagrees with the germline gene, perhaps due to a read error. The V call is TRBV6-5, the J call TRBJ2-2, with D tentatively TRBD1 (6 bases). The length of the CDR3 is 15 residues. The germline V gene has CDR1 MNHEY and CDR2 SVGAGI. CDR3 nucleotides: TGTACCAGCAGTTACTCAGGGGCAAATACCGGGGAGCTGTTTTTT. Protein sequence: CTSSYSGANTGELFF.

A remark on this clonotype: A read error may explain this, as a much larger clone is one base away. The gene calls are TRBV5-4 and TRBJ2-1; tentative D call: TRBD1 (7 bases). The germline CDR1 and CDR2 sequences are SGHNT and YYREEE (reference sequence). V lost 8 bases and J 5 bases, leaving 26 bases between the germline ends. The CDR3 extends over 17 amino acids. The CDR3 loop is CARSPFGQGGFNNEQFF. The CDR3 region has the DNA TGTGCCAGAAGCCCCTTTGGGCAGGGGGGTTTTAACAATGAGCAGTTCTTC.

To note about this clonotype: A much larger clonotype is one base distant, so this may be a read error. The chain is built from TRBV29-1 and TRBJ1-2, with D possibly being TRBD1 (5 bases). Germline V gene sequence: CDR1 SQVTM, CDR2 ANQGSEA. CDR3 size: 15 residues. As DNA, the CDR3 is TGCAGCCTTGATTCCCGGACAAGTCCCTGGGCTGGCTACACCTTC. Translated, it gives CSLDSRTSPWAGYTF.

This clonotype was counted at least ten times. CDR3 sequence reads: CASSLTGFYGYTF. The CDR3 DNA follows: TGTGCCAGCAGCTTGACAGGGTTCTATGGCTACACCTTC. This chain links TRBV5-4 with TRBJ1-2, with a tentative D call TRBD1 (6 bases). Per the germline V gene, CDR1 is SGHNT and CDR2 is YYREEE (reference sequence). V was trimmed by 1 base and J by 4 bases, leaving 8 bases between them. The CDR3 runs to 13 residues.

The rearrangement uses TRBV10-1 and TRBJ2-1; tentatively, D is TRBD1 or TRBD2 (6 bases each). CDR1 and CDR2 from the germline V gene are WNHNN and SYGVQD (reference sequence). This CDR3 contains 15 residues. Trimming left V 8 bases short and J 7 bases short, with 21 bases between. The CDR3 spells CASQVGGTGQNEQFF. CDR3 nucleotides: TGCGCCAGCCAAGTAGGGGGGACCGGGCAGAATGAGCAGTTCTTC.

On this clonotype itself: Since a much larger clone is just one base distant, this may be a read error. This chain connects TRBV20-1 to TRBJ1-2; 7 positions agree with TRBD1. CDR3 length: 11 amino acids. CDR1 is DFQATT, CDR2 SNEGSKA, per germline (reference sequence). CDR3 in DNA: TGCAGTGTGGCCGGGCGGGGACAGCAAAAATTC. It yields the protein CSVAGRGQQKF.

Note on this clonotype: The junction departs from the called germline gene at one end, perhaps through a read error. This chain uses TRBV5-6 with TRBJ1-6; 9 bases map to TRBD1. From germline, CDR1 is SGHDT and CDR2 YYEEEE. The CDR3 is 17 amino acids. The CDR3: CACSLLQGADYNSPFHF. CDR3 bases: TGTGCCTGCAGCCTACTACAGGGGGCAGATTATAATTCACCCTTCCACTTT. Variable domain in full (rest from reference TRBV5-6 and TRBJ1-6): DAGVTQSPTHLIKTRGQQVTLRCSPKSGHDTVSWYQQALGQGPQFIFQYYEEEERQRGNFPDRFSGHQFPNYSSELNVNALLLGDSALYLCACSLLQGADYNSPFHFGNGTRLTVT.

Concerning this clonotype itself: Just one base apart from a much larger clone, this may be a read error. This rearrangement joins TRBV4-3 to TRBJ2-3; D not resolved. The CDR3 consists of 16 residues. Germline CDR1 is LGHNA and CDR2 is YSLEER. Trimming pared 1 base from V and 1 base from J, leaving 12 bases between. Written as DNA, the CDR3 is TGCGCCAGCAGCCAAGGGAGCAGTCTAGGCACAGATACGCAGTATTTT. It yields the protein CASSQGSSLGTDTQYF.

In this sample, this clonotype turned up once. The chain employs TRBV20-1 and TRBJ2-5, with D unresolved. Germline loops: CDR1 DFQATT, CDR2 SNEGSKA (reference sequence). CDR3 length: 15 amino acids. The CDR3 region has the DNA TGCGGTCATAAGGGCAGGCTCAATGTCCATGAGACCCAGTACTTC. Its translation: CGHKGRLNVHETQYF.